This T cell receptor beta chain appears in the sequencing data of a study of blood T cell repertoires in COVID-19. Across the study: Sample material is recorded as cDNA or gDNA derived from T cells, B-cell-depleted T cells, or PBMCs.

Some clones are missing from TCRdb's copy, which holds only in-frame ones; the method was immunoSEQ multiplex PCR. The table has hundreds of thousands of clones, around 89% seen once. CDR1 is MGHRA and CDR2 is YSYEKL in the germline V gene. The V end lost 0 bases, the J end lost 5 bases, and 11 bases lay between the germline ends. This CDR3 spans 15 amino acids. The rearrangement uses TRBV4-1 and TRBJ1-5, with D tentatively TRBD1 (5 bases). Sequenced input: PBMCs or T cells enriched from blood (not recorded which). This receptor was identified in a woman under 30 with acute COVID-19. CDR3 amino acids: CASSQDGEGDQPQHF. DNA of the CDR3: TGCGCCAGCAGCCAAGATGGGGAAGGGGATCAGCCCCAGCATTTT.